The clone carrying this T cell receptor beta chain was observed many times. The CDR3 runs to 17 residues. Germline V gives CDR1 KGHDR, CDR2 SFDVKD. V was trimmed by 2 bases and J by 4 bases, leaving 17 bases between them. A J-beta primer mix and a sample-barcoded 5' primer were used in a second PCR of about 7 to 12 cycles. TCRdb reprocessed the 5' RACE reads with MiXCR, giving one entry per CDR3 protein. The table includes around 670,000 distinct CDR3 sequences, approximately 30% detected once. PBMCs were isolated at a quantity of at least 6.5 million per sample. The data originate from a study of blood T cells in healthy people across ages.

The rearrangement links TRBV24-1 to TRBJ2-1; D is tentatively TRBD1 or TRBD2 (6 bases each). Sequenced sample: blood. This clonotype originated in a woman older than 75 in good health. In nucleotides, the CDR3 is TGTGCCACCAGTGATTCAGGAGGGGGGCCGTATTACAATGAGCAGTTCTTC. Its translation is CATSDSGGGPYYNEQFF.